This record looks at one TCR beta chain sequence and its context. Its specificity is not known. This sample was included in a study of cytomegalovirus exposure and HLA in healthy donors. Study background: Among about 179 million T cells, an earlier analysis found around 100 million unique TCR beta sequences.

Both 60 Vbeta primers and 13 Jbeta primers went into the PCR. Profiled with immunoSEQ multiplex PCR; TCRdb holds only in-frame clones, not every one. The sample shows under 200,000 clones, over 9.5% of them seen only once. The CDR3 loop spans 19 amino acids. With 0 bases clipped from V and 2 bases from J, the junction kept 11 bases outside the gene matches. The germline V gene encodes CDR1 LGHNA and CDR2 YSLEER. Study results and limitations: At a 0.05 false discovery rate, a later analysis found 15,000 to 20,000 TCR beta sequences to be associated with HLA alleles. DRB1 had the most TCR associations and HLA-C the fewest, a later analysis found, with rates varying by HLA locus.

The TCR sequence derives from a man between 45 and 60 years old in good health and CMV-seropositive. Sequencing was done on a sample of PBMCs. The rearrangement joins TRBV4-3 to TRBJ1-4, with TRBD1 matching over 8 bases. The CDR3 region has the DNA TGCGCCAGCAGCCAAGATCTTGTACCGGGACAGGCCACTAATGAAAAACTGTTTTTT. Encoded protein: CASSQDLVPGQATNEKLFF.